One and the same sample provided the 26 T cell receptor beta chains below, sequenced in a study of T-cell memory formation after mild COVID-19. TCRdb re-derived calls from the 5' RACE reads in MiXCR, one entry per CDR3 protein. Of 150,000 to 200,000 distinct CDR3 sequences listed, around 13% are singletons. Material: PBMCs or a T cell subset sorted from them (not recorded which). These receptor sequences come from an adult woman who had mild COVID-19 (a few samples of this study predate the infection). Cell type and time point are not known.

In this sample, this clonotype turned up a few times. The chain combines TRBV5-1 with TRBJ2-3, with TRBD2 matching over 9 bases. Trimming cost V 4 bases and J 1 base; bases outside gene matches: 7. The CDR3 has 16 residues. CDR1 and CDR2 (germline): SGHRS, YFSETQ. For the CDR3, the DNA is TGCGCCAGCAGCGACAAGCGGGAGGTGCGCACAGATACGCAGTATTTT. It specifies CASSDKREVRTDTQYF. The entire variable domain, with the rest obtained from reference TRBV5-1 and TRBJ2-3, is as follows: KAGVTQTPRYLIKTRGQQVTLSCSPISGHRSVSWYQQTPGQGLQFLFEYFSETQRNKGNFPGRFSGRQFSNSRSEMNVSTLELGDSALYLCASSDKREVRTDTQYFGPGTRLTVL.

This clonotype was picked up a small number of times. The chain's CDR3 is CASSPSRPGTQYF. The CDR3 region has the DNA TGCGCCAGCAGCCCCTCCCGCCCAGGAACGCAGTATTTT. The V call is TRBV4-3, the J call TRBJ2-3; D gene unclear. Trimming pared 4 bases from V and 9 bases from J, leaving 14 bases between. Germline-derived CDR1 and CDR2 are LGHNA and YSLEER. This CDR3 spans 13 amino acids.

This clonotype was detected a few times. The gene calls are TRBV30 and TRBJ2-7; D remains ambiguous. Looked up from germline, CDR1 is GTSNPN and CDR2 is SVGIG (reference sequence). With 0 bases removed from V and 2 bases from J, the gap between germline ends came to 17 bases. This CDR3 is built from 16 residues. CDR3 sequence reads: CAWSVLPVQPPYEQYF. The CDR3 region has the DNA TGTGCCTGGAGTGTACTTCCAGTACAGCCTCCCTACGAGCAGTACTTC. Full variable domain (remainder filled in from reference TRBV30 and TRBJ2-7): SQTIHQWPATLVQPVGSPLSLECTVEGTSNPNLYWYRQAAGRGLQLLFYSVGIGQISSEVPQNLSASRPQDRQFILSSKKLLLSDSGFYLCAWSVLPVQPPYEQYFGPGTRLTVT.

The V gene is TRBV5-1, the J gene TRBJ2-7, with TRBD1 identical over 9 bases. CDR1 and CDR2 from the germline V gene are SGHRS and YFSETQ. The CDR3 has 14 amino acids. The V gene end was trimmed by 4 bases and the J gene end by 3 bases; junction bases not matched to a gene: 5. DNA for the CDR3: TGCGCCAGCAGCCAGGGACAGGGAGTCTACGAGCAGTACTTC. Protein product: CASSQGQGVYEQYF.

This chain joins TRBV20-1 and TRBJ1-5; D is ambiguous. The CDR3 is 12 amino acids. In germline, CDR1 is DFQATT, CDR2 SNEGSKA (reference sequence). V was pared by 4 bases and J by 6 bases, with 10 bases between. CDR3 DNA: TGCAGTGCTATACGGGGTAGTCAGCCCCAGCATTTT. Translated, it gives CSAIRGSQPQHF.

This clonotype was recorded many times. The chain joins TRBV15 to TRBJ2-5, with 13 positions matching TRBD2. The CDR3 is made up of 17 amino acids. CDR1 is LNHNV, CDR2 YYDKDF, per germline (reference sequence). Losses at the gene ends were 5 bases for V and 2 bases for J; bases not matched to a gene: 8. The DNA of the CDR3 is TGTGCCACCAGCTCGGAAAGGGGACTAGCGGGACAAGAGACCCAGTACTTC. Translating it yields CATSSERGLAGQETQYF.

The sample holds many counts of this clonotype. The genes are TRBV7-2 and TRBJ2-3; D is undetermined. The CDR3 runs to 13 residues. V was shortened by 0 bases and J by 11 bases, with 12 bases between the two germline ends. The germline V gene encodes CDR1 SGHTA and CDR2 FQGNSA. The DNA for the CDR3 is TGTGCCAGCAGCTTAGCCGAAACTACACGGCAGTATTTT. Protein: CASSLAETTRQYF.

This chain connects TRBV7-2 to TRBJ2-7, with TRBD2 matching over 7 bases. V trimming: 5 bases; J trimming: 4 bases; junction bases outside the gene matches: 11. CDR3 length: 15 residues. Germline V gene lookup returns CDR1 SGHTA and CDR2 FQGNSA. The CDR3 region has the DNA TGTGCCAGCAGCCCGACCCGAGGGAGGGCTTACGAGCAGTACTTC. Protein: CASSPTRGRAYEQYF.

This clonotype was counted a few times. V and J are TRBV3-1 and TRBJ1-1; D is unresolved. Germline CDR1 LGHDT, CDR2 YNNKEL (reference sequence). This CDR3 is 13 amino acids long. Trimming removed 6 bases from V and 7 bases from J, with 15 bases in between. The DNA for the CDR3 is TGTGCCAGCAGTCACAGACACGGAGGTGAAGCTTTCTTT. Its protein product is CASSHRHGGEAFF.

CDR3: CASSQKVRNTGELFF. The CDR3 bases are TGTGCCAGCAGCCAGAAGGTACGCAACACCGGGGAGCTGTTTTTT. The rearrangement joins TRBV7-9 to TRBJ2-2; D gene unclear. Trimming took off 5 bases at V and 2 bases at J, with 12 bases between the two ends. Germline V gives CDR1 SEHNR, CDR2 FQNEAQ (reference sequence). The length of the CDR3 is 15 residues.

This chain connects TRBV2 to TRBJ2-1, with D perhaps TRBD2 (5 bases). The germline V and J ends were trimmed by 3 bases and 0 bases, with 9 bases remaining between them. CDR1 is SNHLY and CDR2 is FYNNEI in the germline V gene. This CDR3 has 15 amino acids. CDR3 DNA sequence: TGTGCCAGCAGTGAGGACGGGGTCTCCTACAATGAGCAGTTCTTC. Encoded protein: CASSEDGVSYNEQFF.

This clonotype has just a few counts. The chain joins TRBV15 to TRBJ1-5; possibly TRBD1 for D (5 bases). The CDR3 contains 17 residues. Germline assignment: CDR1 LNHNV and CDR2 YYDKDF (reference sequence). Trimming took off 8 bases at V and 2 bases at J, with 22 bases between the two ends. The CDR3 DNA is TGTGCCACCTCACCGGAGGGGAAGGGGTATGGCAATCAGCCCCAGCATTTT. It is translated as CATSPEGKGYGNQPQHF.

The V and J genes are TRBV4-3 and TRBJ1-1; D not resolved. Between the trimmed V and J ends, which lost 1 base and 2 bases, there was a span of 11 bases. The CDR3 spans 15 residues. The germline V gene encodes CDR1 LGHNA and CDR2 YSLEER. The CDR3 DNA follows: TGCGCCAGCAGCCAAGTGTATCCGGCCAACACTGAAGCTTTCTTT. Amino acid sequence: CASSQVYPANTEAFF.

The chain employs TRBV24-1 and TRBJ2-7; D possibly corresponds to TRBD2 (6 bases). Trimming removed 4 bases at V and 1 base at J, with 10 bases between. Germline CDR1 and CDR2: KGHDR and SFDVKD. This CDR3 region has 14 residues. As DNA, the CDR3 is TGTGCCACCAGTGACCCGGGGACTTCCTACGAGCAGTACTTC. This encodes CATSDPGTSYEQYF.

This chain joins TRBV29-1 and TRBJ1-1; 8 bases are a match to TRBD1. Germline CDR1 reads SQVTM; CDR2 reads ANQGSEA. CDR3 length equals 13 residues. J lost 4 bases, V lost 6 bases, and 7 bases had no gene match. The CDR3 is CSVRGQASTEAFF. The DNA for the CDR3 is TGCAGCGTCAGGGGACAGGCGAGCACTGAAGCTTTCTTT.

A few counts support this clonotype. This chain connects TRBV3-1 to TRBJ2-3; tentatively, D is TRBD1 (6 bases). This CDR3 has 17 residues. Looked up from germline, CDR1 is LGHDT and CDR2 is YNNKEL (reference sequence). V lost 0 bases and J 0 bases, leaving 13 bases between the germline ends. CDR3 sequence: CASSQDAGTISTDTQYF. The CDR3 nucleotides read TGTGCCAGCAGCCAAGACGCCGGGACAATAAGCACAGATACGCAGTATTTT.

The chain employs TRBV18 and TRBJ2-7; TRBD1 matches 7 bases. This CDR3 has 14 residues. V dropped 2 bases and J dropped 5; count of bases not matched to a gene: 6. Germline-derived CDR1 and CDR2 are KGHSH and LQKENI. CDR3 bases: TGTGCCAGCTCACCAATCCGGGACAGCCACGAGCAGTACTTC. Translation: CASSPIRDSHEQYF.

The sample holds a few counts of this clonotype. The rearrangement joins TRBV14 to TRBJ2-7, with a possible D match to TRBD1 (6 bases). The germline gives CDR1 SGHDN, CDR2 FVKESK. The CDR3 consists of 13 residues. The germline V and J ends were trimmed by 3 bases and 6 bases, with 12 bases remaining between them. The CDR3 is CASSQVTGSEQYF. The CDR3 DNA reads TGTGCCAGCAGCCAGGTTACAGGGTCCGAGCAGTACTTC.

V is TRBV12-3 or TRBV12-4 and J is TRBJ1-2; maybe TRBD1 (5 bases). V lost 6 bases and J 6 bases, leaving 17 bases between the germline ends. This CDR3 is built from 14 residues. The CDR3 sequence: CASSNSQGTHGYTF. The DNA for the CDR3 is TGTGCCAGCAGCAACTCGCAGGGAACTCATGGCTACACCTTC.

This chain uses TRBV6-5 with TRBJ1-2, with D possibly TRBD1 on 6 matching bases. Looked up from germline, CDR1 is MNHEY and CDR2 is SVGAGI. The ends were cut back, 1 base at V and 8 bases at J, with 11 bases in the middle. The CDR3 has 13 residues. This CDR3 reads CASSYFSGQGYTF. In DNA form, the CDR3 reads TGTGCCAGCAGTTACTTTTCCGGACAGGGCTACACCTTC.

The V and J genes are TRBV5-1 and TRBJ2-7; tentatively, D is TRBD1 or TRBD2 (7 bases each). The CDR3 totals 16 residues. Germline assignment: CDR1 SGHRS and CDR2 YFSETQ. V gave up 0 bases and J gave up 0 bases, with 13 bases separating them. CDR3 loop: CASSLAGGQDSYEQYF. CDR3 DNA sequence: TGCGCCAGCAGCTTGGCGGGAGGACAGGACTCCTACGAGCAGTACTTC.

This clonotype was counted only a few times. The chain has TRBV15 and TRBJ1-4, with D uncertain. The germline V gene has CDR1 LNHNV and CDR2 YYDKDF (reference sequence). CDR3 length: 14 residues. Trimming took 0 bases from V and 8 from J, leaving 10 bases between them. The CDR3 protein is CATSRDLGKEKLFF. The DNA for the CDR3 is TGTGCCACCAGCAGAGATTTAGGGAAGGAAAAACTGTTTTTT.

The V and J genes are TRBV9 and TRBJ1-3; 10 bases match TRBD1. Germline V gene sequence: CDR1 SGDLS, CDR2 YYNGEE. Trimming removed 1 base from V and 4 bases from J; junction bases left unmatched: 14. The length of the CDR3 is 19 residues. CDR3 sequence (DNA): TGTGCCAGCAGCGTATTCATCAGCGGGACAGGGGTATTCGGAAACACCATATATTTT. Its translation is CASSVFISGTGVFGNTIYF.

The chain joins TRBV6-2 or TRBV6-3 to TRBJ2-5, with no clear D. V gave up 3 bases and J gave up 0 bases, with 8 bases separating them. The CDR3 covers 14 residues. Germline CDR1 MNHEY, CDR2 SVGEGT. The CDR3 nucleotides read TGTGCCAGCAGTTATGGAGTGTACCAAGAGACCCAGTACTTC. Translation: CASSYGVYQETQYF.

CDR3 DNA sequence: TGTGCCAGCACCTCCGGCACTGAAGCTTTCTTT. Translating it yields CASTSGTEAFF. The chain uses TRBV11-2 and TRBJ1-1, with D unclear. Germline V gene lookup returns CDR1 SGHAT and CDR2 FQNNGV. Trimming left V 7 bases short and J 4 bases short, with 7 bases between. The CDR3 spans 11 residues.

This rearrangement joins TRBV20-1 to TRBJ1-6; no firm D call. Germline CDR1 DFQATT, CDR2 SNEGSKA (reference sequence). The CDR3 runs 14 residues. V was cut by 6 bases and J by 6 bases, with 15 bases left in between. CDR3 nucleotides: TGCAGTGCCCCACGGGGAAGGGCTAATTCACCCCTCCACTTT. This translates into CSAPRGRANSPLHF.